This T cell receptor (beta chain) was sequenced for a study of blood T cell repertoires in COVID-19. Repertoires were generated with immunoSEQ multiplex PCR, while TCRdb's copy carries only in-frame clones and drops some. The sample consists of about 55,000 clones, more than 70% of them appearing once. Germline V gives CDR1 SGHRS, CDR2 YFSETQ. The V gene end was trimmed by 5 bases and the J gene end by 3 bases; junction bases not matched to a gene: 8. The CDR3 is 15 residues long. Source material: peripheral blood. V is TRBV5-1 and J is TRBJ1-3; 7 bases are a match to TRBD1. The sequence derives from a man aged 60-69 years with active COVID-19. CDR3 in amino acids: CASRATGVGGNTIYF. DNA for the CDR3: TGCGCCAGCAGGGCAACAGGGGTCGGTGGAAACACCATATATTTT.